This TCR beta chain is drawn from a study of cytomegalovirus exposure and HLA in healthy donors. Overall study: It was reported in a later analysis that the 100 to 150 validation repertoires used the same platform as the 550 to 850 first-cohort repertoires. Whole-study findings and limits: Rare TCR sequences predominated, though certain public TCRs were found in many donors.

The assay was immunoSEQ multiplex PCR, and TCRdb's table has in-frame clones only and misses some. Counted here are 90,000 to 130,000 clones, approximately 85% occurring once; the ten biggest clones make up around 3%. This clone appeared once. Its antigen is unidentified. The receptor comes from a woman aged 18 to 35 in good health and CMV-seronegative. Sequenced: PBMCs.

The CDR3: CASSVSGHMGNYGTIEQYF. The DNA of the CDR3 is TGTGCCAGCAGCGTTTCGGGACATATGGGGAATTACGGGACCATAGAGCAGTACTTC. The chain is built from TRBV9 and TRBJ2-7; D is possibly TRBD1 (6 bases). Per the germline V gene, CDR1 is SGDLS and CDR2 is YYNGEE. The CDR3 is 19 residues long. Between the trimmed V and J ends, which lost 2 bases and 7 bases, there was a span of 31 bases. Based on the CDR3 plus reference TRBV9 and TRBJ2-7, the full variable domain is DSGVTQTPKHLITATGQRVTLRCSPRSGDLSVYWYQQSLDQGLQFLIQYYNGEERAKGNILERFSAQQFPDLHSELNLSSLELGDSALYFCASSVSGHMGNYGTIEQYFGPGTRLTVT.